This TCR beta chain was found in a study of blood T cell repertoires in COVID-19. Study overall: The study drew acute and convalescent COVID-19 samples from the United States, Italy and Spain. In each case, the material was cDNA or gDNA derived from T cells, B-cell-depleted T cells, or PBMCs.

V lost 6 bases, J lost 3 bases, and 6 bases lay in between. The germline V gene encodes CDR1 LGHDT and CDR2 YNNKEL (reference sequence). This CDR3 contains 11 residues. Original data processing: Researchers report that nucleated cell counts were estimated from reference gene primer amplification. Sequencing used immunoSEQ multiplex PCR; TCRdb keeps in-frame clones, though not all of them. V and J calls and clone size are those listed in that table; D and trimming were worked out from the DNA. This table holds under 300,000 clones, about four fifths found once. The chain joins TRBV3-1 (or the pseudogene TRBV3-2) to TRBJ2-7, with no clear D. The clonotype was recovered from a man aged 50-60 years with acute or convalescent COVID-19. Sequencing used peripheral blood. Written as DNA, the CDR3 is TGTGCCAGCAGTACCTACTACGAGCAGTACTTC. Protein sequence: CASSTYYEQYF.